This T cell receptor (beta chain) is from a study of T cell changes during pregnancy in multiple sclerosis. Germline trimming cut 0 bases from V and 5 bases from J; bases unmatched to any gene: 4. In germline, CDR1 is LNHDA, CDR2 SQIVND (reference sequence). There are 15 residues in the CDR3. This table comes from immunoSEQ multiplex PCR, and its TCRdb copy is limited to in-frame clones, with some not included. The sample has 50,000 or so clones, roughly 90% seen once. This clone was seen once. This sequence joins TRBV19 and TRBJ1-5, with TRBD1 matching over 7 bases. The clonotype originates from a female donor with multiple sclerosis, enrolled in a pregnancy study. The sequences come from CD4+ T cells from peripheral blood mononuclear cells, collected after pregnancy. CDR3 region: CASSIDRGRDQPQHF. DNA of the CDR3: TGTGCCAGTAGTATAGATAGGGGGCGAGATCAGCCCCAGCATTTT. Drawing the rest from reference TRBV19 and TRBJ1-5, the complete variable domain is DGGITQSPKYLFRKEGQNVTLSCEQNLNHDAMYWYRQDPGQGLRLIYYSQIVNDFQKGDIAEGYSVSREKKESFPLTVTSAQKNPTAFYLCASSIDRGRDQPQHFGDGTRLSIL.